This TCR beta chain derives from a study of blood T cell repertoires in COVID-19. In the study overall: Spain, Italy and the United States supplied samples that represented acute and convalescent COVID-19.

Some clones are missing from TCRdb's copy, which holds only in-frame ones; the method was immunoSEQ multiplex PCR. The sample holds some 200,000 clones, roughly 80% seen once. The ends were cut back, 1 base at V and 4 bases at J, with 8 bases in the middle. The CDR3 has 13 residues. Germline CDR1 reads GTSNPN; CDR2 reads SVGIG (reference sequence). Sequenced sample: peripheral blood. This TCR was recovered from a woman in her seventies with COVID-19, enrolled during active disease. J is TRBJ1-5 and V is TRBV30; no clear D. The CDR3 DNA reads as TGTGCCTGGAGTGCTAATGAGAATCAGCCCCAGCATTTT. This codes for CAWSANENQPQHF.